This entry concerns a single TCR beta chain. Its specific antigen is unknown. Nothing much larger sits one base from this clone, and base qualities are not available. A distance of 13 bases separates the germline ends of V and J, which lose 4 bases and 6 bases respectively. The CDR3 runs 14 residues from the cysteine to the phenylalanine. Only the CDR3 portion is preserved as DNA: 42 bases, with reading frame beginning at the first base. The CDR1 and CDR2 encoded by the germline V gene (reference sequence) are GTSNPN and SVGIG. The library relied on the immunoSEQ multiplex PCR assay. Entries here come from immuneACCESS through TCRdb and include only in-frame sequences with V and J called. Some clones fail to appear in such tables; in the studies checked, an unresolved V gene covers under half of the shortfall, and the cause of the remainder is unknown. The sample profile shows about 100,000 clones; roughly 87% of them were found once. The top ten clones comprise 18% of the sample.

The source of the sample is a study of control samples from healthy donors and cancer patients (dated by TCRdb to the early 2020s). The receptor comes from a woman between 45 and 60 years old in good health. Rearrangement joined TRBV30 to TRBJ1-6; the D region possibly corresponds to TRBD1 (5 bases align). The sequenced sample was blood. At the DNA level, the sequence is TGTGCCTGGAAAGGGGAGAACTTTAATTCACCCCTCCACTTT. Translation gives CAWKGENFNSPLHF.